The entry below gives a single T cell receptor (beta chain) sequence along with its context. Its antigen remains unknown. Looked up from germline, CDR1 is MNHEY and CDR2 is SMNVEV (reference sequence). The CDR3 is made up of 13 amino acids. Trimming removed 6 bases from V and 5 bases from J, with 14 bases in between. This entry is derived from a study of shared clonotypes between healthy human individuals. Naive CD8 cells were CD45RO-negative, positively selected for CCR7, excluding terminally differentiated effector memory CD45RA+ cells. The assay was carried out at the deep level. Under the authors' procedure: Without quality scores, immunoSEQ junctional reads could not be filtered like full-length reads. Sequenced by immunoSEQ multiplex PCR; TCRdb stores in-frame clones only, minus some. The V and J calls and clone size were taken over from that table, and D and trimming were inferred from the DNA. This table has about 1,900,000 clones, 85% to 95% appearing once.

Overall study results and limits: Naive subsets usually exceeded memory subsets in estimated richness. A reduction in generation probabilities was seen for non-shared clonotypes relative to those shared by all four donors.

The material sequenced was naive CD8+ T cells sorted from blood. This sequence originates from a man younger than 35 in good health. V usage is TRBV27 and J usage is TRBJ2-7, with D unresolved. The DNA of the CDR3 is TGTGCCAGCAGCTTTAACAGCCTACACGAGCAGTACTTC. This translates into CASSFNSLHEQYF.